Listed here are 8 T cell receptor beta chains from one sample, sequenced in a study of blood T cell repertoires in COVID-19. Produced via immunoSEQ multiplex PCR; TCRdb's table is partial and in-frame only. The repertoire includes 300,000 to 400,000 clones, about 87% of them detected once, and about 6.3% sits in the top ten. The material sequenced was peripheral blood. These TCRs come from a woman in her forties or fifties with COVID-19, enrolled during active disease.

The chain uses TRBV20-1 and TRBJ2-1, with 10 bases fitting TRBD2. J gave up 2 bases and V 3 bases, and 4 bases lay outside the gene matches. Germline V gene sequence: CDR1 DFQATT, CDR2 SNEGSKA (reference sequence). The CDR3 runs 15 residues. This chain's CDR3 is CSASLAGVPYNEQFF. The CDR3 DNA follows: TGCAGTGCTAGTCTAGCGGGAGTACCCTACAATGAGCAGTTCTTC.

The chain joins TRBV5-1 to TRBJ1-2; D is perhaps TRBD1 (6 bases). V lost 0 bases and J 0 bases, leaving 18 bases between the germline ends. The length of the CDR3 is 18 residues. CDR1 is SGHRS and CDR2 is YFSETQ in the germline V gene. This CDR3 is CASSLAVGASIANYGYTF. In nucleotides, the CDR3 is TGCGCCAGCAGCTTGGCCGTGGGGGCATCAATAGCTAACTATGGCTACACCTTC.

The sample holds one count of this clone. The chain uses TRBV4-2 and TRBJ2-3; D is ambiguous. Germline V CDR1 and CDR2: LGHNA, YNFKEQ. Trimming removed 1 base from V and 3 bases from J, with 11 bases in between. The CDR3 spans 15 residues. CDR3 region: CASSQGPGRTDTQYF. The CDR3 nucleotides are TGTGCCAGCAGCCAAGGCCCTGGCAGGACAGATACGCAGTATTTT.

This clone was seen only a few times. The gene calls are TRBV4-1 and TRBJ1-2; TRBD1 matches 7 bases. V shed 2 bases and J 5 bases; nucleotides not matched to a gene: 11. CDR3 length equals 16 residues. Per germline, CDR1 MGHRA and CDR2 YSYEKL. CDR3 region: CASSQLSGRGHYGYTF. CDR3 DNA: TGCGCCAGCAGCCAACTCTCCGGGAGGGGGCATTATGGCTACACCTTC.

J is TRBJ1-1 and V is TRBV2, with a weak D call TRBD1 (5 bases). V lost 6 bases and J 2 bases, leaving 10 bases between the germline ends. CDR3 length equals 13 residues. Looked up from germline, CDR1 is SNHLY and CDR2 is FYNNEI. The CDR3 protein is CASRLGGNTEAFF. In nucleotides, the CDR3 is TGTGCCAGCAGACTGGGGGGAAACACTGAAGCTTTCTTT.

The V and J genes are TRBV5-4 and TRBJ2-7, with 11 bases identical to TRBD2. The ends lost 1 base at V and 5 bases at J; junction bases unmatched: 5. Germline lookup yields CDR1 SGHNT and CDR2 YYREEE (reference sequence). CDR3 size: 15 residues. CDR3: CASSLTTSGDHEQYF. DNA for the CDR3: TGTGCCAGCAGCTTGACGACTAGCGGGGACCACGAGCAGTACTTC.

The CDR3 bases are TGTGCCAGCGAGAAGCGGAGCTACAATGAGCAGTTCTTC. As protein: CASEKRSYNEQFF. The V and J genes are TRBV21-1 and TRBJ2-1; the DNA was not used to check the table's D call, TRBD2. TRBV21-1 is tagged as a pseudogene. The CDR3 covers 13 residues.

This clone has more than one count but fewer than ten. This chain connects TRBV27 to TRBJ1-6; TRBD1 aligns across 7 bases. Looked up from germline, CDR1 is MNHEY and CDR2 is SMNVEV (reference sequence). V was clipped by 4 bases and J by 6 bases; unmatched bases: 6. The CDR3 is 15 amino acids. The CDR3 spells CASSSTGEVNSPLHF. In DNA form, the CDR3 reads TGTGCCAGCAGTTCCACAGGGGAGGTTAATTCACCCCTCCACTTT.